The rows below give T cell receptor beta chains drawn from one sample of a study of cytomegalovirus exposure and HLA in healthy donors. TCRdb's table, derived via immunoSEQ multiplex PCR, lists solely in-frame clones and lacks some. This specimen shows 45,000 to 70,000 clones; the ten leading clones hold approximately 9.9%. The sequencing input was PBMCs. These receptors originate from a woman in her forties or fifties in good health and CMV-seropositive. The CDR3 runs from the conserved cysteine through the conserved F or W. Each record gives: D gene, V gene, J gene, CDR3 protein, CDR3 DNA. The D gene is left open where the match is weak.

>.|TRBV7-8|TRBJ1-5
CASSLAPSSAGGNQPQHF
TGTGCCAGCAGCTTAGCGCCGAGCTCAGCTGGAGGCAATCAGCCCCAGCATTTT
>.|TRBV6-1|TRBJ1-4
CASSEANSNEKLFF
TGTGCCAGCAGTGAAGCAAACAGTAATGAAAAACTGTTTTTT
>TRBD2|TRBV4-2|TRBJ2-1
CASSRETSGVYNEQFF
TGTGCCAGCAGCCGGGAGACTAGCGGGGTATACAATGAGCAGTTCTTC
>TRBD1|TRBV7-6|TRBJ1-1
CASSPGQENTEAFF
TGTGCCAGCAGTCCAGGACAGGAGAACACTGAAGCTTTCTTT
>TRBD1|TRBV9|TRBJ1-2
CASRWTGQGGGGYTF
TGTGCCAGCAGGTGGACCGGGCAGGGGGGAGGTGGCTACACCTTC
>TRBD1|TRBV6-5|TRBJ1-2
CASFSPGGVLSGYTF
TGTGCCAGCTTTTCCCCAGGGGGAGTTTTAAGTGGCTACACCTTC
>.|TRBV29-1|TRBJ1-1
CSVEAQANTEAFF
TGCAGCGTTGAAGCTCAAGCGAACACTGAAGCTTTCTTT
>.|TRBV7-2|TRBJ1-4
CASSLARQGKANEKLFF
TGTGCCAGCAGCTTAGCTCGGCAGGGGAAGGCTAATGAAAAACTGTTTTTT
>TRBD1|TRBV27|TRBJ2-7
CASRGTGSTYEQYF
TGTGCCAGCAGGGGGACAGGGTCGACCTACGAGCAGTACTTC
>.|TRBV11-1|TRBJ2-7
CASSTRDNYEQYF
TGTGCCAGCAGCACCCGGGACAACTACGAGCAGTACTTC
>.|TRBV11-2|TRBJ1-1
CASSFNRTVGVNTEAFF
TGTGCCAGCAGCTTCAACCGGACAGTCGGAGTGAACACTGAAGCTTTCTTT
>TRBD1|TRBV18|TRBJ2-1
CASSPRGQGWRRSYNEQFF
TGTGCCAGCTCACCACGGGGACAGGGTTGGAGAAGATCCTACAATGAGCAGTTCTTC
>.|TRBV19|TRBJ1-2
CASRGSGQLPANYGYTF
TGTGCCAGTAGGGGCTCCGGACAGCTCCCCGCTAACTATGGCTACACCTTC
>.|TRBV18|TRBJ2-5
CASSPRELQETQYF
TGTGCCAGCTCACCTCGCGAACTACAAGAGACCCAGTACTTC
>.|TRBV1|TRBJ2-1
CTSSQVRLVNNGQFF
TGCACCAGCAGCCAAGTAAGACTTGTTAACAATGGGCAGTTCTTC
>.|TRBV9|TRBJ2-3
CASSVAGTTDADTQYF
TGTGCCAGCAGCGTAGCTGGTACGACAGATGCAGATACGCAGTATTTT
>.|TRBV30|TRBJ1-3
CAWISGLQGNTIYF
TGTGCCTGGATCTCGGGGTTGCAGGGAAACACCATATATTTT
>.|TRBV30|TRBJ1-6
CAWSGQDNSPLHF
TGTGCCTGGAGTGGACAGGATAATTCACCCCTCCACTTT
>.|TRBV7-3|TRBJ1-1
CASSPQRVGHKNTEAFF
TGTGCCAGCAGCCCTCAACGGGTGGGACACAAGAACACTGAAGCTTTCTTT
>.|TRBV9|TRBJ2-7
CASSVASSYEQYF
TGTGCCAGCAGCGTGGCTAGCTCTTACGAGCAGTACTTC
>.|TRBV15|TRBJ2-7
CATSREQIYEQYF
TGTGCCACCAGCAGAGAACAGATCTACGAGCAGTACTTC
>.|TRBV30|TRBJ1-1
CAWKMQGTNTEAFF
TGTGCCTGGAAAATGCAGGGGACGAACACTGAAGCTTTCTTT
>TRBD2|TRBV5-4|TRBJ2-4
CASSSTSGNIQYF
TGTGCCAGCAGTTCTACTAGCGGAAACATTCAGTACTTC
>.|TRBV2|TRBJ1-2
CASSVGFQGDYGYTF
TGTGCCAGCAGTGTAGGATTCCAGGGTGACTATGGCTACACCTTC
>.|TRBV5-5|TRBJ1-2
CASSLTPDTNYGYTF
TGTGCCAGCAGCTTGACACCGGACACGAACTATGGCTACACCTTC
>.|TRBV5-1|TRBJ1-2
CASSAPGANYGYTF
TGCGCCAGCAGCGCCCCGGGGGCTAACTATGGCTACACCTTC
>.|TRBV6-1|TRBJ2-1
CASRSLLRGYNEQFF
TGTGCCAGCAGATCACTCCTCCGGGGCTACAATGAGCAGTTCTTC
>.|TRBV12-5|TRBJ1-4
CASGLVGTNEKLFF
TGTGCTAGTGGTTTGGTGGGCACTAATGAAAAACTGTTTTTT
>.|TRBV30|TRBJ1-2
CAWRSGRNPTF
TGTGCCTGGAGGTCGGGAAGGAATCCCACCTTC
>.|TRBV30|TRBJ1-5
CAWSGGFNQPQHF
TGTGCCTGGAGTGGCGGGTTCAATCAGCCCCAGCATTTT
>.|TRBV29-1|TRBJ2-7
CSVGSENRPYEQYF
TGCAGCGTTGGGTCCGAGAACAGACCCTACGAGCAGTACTTC
>.|TRBV6-4|TRBJ2-1
CASSEESSYNEQFF
TGTGCCAGCAGTGAAGAGAGCTCCTACAATGAGCAGTTCTTC
>TRBD2|TRBV6-6|TRBJ2-3
CASSLGTSGKADTQYF
TGTGCCAGCAGCTTAGGGACTAGCGGGAAAGCAGATACGCAGTATTTT
>.|TRBV5-5|TRBJ1-6
CASSGRDPGSPLHF
TGTGCCAGCAGCGGGAGGGACCCGGGGTCACCCCTCCACTTT
>TRBD1|TRBV28|TRBJ1-6
CASSSLRQGVFNSPLHF
TGTGCCAGCAGTTCCCTCCGACAGGGGGTGTTTAATTCACCCCTCCACTTT
>TRBD2|TRBV28|TRBJ2-3
CASSQREGTDTQYF
TGTGCCAGCAGTCAGCGGGAAGGCACAGATACGCAGTATTTT
>.|TRBV11-2|TRBJ1-2
CASSLVLAGDEGNYGYTF
TGTGCCAGCAGCTTAGTACTGGCAGGGGATGAGGGCAACTATGGCTACACCTTC
>TRBD1|TRBV19|TRBJ2-7
CASSPRTGEGYEQYF
TGTGCCAGTAGTCCCCGGACAGGGGAGGGCTACGAGCAGTACTTC
>TRBD2|TRBV28|TRBJ2-1
CASSSVLVLGTSGRKTYNEQFF
TGTGCCAGCAGTTCGGTTTTGGTGTTGGGGACTAGCGGGAGGAAAACCTACAATGAGCAGTTCTTC
>.|TRBV5-6|TRBJ2-7
CASSQILPRYEQYF
TGTGCCAGCAGCCAAATCCTCCCCAGATACGAGCAGTACTTC
>.|TRBV18|TRBJ2-5
CASSPGGGETQYF
TGTGCCAGCTCACCAGGGGGAGGAGAGACCCAGTACTTC
>TRBD1|TRBV11-2|TRBJ2-2
CASSGTGAAGELFF
TGTGCCAGCAGCGGGACAGGGGCGGCCGGGGAGCTGTTTTTT
>TRBD1|TRBV28|TRBJ1-2
CASTEDRGDGYTF
TGTGCTTCAACGGAGGACAGGGGGGATGGCTACACCTTC
>.|TRBV6-5|TRBJ1-5
CASSYGGAGPNQPQHF
TGTGCCAGCAGTTACGGGGGGGCCGGTCCAAATCAGCCCCAGCATTTT
>.|TRBV4-3|TRBJ1-2
CASSQDPGVYGYTF
TGCGCCAGCAGCCAAGATCCAGGGGTGTACGGCTACACCTTC
>.|TRBV28|TRBJ2-5
CASSLSSLETQYF
TGTGCCAGCAGTTTATCGAGCCTTGAGACCCAGTACTTC
>.|TRBV13|TRBJ1-1
CVPRQGGGWFPQNTEAFF
TGTGTCCCCAGGCAGGGAGGAGGATGGTTCCCTCAGAACACTGAAGCTTTCTTT
>.|TRBV29-1|TRBJ2-3
CSVDLDFKKEDTQYF
TGCAGCGTTGACCTAGATTTTAAAAAAGAAGATACGCAGTATTTT
>.|TRBV6-6|TRBJ1-1
CASSYSVWGENTEAFF
TGTGCCAGCAGTTACTCCGTGTGGGGGGAAAACACTGAAGCTTTCTTT
>.|TRBV6-5|TRBJ2-7
CASSYSIHTPLQQYF
TGTGCCAGCAGTTACTCGATCCACACCCCACTACAGCAGTACTTC
>.|TRBV19|TRBJ2-7
CASSIRAEGNYEQYF
TGTGCCAGTAGTATACGGGCGGAGGGGAACTACGAGCAGTACTTC
>.|TRBV6-6|TRBJ1-5
CASRQYSNQPQHF
TGTGCCAGCAGACAGTATAGCAATCAGCCCCAGCATTTT
>TRBD1|TRBV6-5|TRBJ1-5
CASRKDRSSNQPQHF
TGTGCCAGCAGAAAGGACAGGAGTAGCAATCAGCCCCAGCATTTT
>.|TRBV2|TRBJ1-4
CASRWTTGADLFF
TGTGCCAGCAGGTGGACAACAGGAGCAGATCTGTTTTTT
>TRBD1|TRBV5-1|TRBJ1-4
CASSPGVVGQNEKLFF
TGCGCCAGCAGCCCAGGGGTGGTGGGACAGAATGAAAAACTGTTTTTT
>.|TRBV6-5|TRBJ1-1
CASRDLQAAGAFF
TGTGCCAGCAGAGATTTACAGGCCGCGGGGGCTTTCTTT
>.|TRBV2|TRBJ1-5
CASSVAGQQPQHF
TGTGCCAGCAGTGTGGCAGGGCAACAGCCCCAGCATTTT
>.|TRBV14|TRBJ2-5
CASREQNQGTQYF
TGTGCCAGCAGAGAGCAGAATCAGGGGACCCAGTACTTC
>.|TRBV18|TRBJ1-1
CASSPPGTGGPEAFF
TGTGCCAGCTCACCACCGGGCACCGGAGGTCCTGAAGCTTTCTTT
>TRBD1|TRBV7-2|TRBJ2-2
CASSRPGTANTGELFF
TGTGCCAGCAGTCGGCCCGGGACAGCGAACACCGGGGAGCTGTTTTTT